These 19 T cell receptor beta chains share one sample of origin, sequenced in a study of cytotoxic CD8 clonotypes in ibrutinib-treated CLL (dated by TCRdb to about 2021). Library preparation used the immunoSEQ multiplex PCR assay. TCRdb stores this immuneACCESS table with in-frame sequences only. Part of the clones is absent; in the studies checked, under half of the shortfall reflects unresolved V genes, and no reason is known for the rest. In this sample the table shows 300,000 to 350,000 clones, around four fifths of which occur a single time. The top ten clones comprise 6.7% of the sample. Specimen: PBMCs, collected before ibrutinib treatment. All receptors derive from a human donor with chronic lymphocytic leukemia.

The chain combines TRBV5-6 with TRBJ2-1; 7 bases match TRBD1. Trimming removed 3 bases from V and 2 bases from J; junction bases left unmatched: 8. Per the germline V gene, CDR1 is SGHDT and CDR2 is YYEEEE. This CDR3 region has 16 residues. CDR3 residues: CASSSIGTAPYNEQFF. CDR3 in DNA: TGTGCCAGCAGCTCTATCGGGACAGCTCCCTACAATGAGCAGTTCTTC.

This rearrangement joins TRBV7-2 to TRBJ2-7; 11 bases are a match to TRBD2. Germline loops: CDR1 SGHTA, CDR2 FQGNSA. The CDR3 contains 15 residues. With 4 bases clipped from V and 2 bases from J, the junction kept 4 bases outside the gene matches. The CDR3 DNA reads as TGTGCCAGCAGCTGGGGACTAGCGGATCCCTACGAGCAGTACTTC. Protein: CASSWGLADPYEQYF.

The chain's CDR3 is CASSVSGNTGELFF. CDR3 bases: TGTGCCAGCAGTGTGAGCGGTAACACCGGGGAGCTGTTTTTT. The chain has TRBV2 and TRBJ2-2, with D tentatively TRBD2 (5 bases). The CDR3 runs to 14 residues. The germline gives CDR1 SNHLY, CDR2 FYNNEI. Trimming shortened V by 4 bases and J by 2 bases, and 8 bases separated the two germline ends.

V usage is TRBV5-1 and J usage is TRBJ2-7; D could derive from TRBD1 or TRBD2 (5 bases each). V was cut by 4 bases and J by 6 bases, with 20 bases left in between. Per germline, CDR1 SGHRS and CDR2 YFSETQ. The CDR3 has 15 residues. CDR3 DNA sequence: TGCGCCAGCAGCAAGGGACGCGGTGGTTTCGGCGAGCAGTACTTC. This sequence encodes CASSKGRGGFGEQYF.

The V gene is TRBV4-3, the J gene TRBJ2-3; possibly TRBD1 or TRBD2 for D (6 bases each). The CDR3 extends over 15 amino acids. Germline V lookup: CDR1 LGHNA, CDR2 YSLEER. Trimming left V 2 bases short and J 2 bases short, with 11 bases between. CDR3 loop: CASSQTGAVTDTQYF. CDR3 nucleotide sequence: TGCGCCAGCAGCCAAACGGGGGCGGTCACAGATACGCAGTATTTT.

V usage is TRBV2 and J usage is TRBJ2-5; 8 bases align to TRBD1. Unmatched junction bases numbered 4, after V lost 2 bases and J lost 5 bases. The CDR3 has 14 residues. Germline assignment: CDR1 SNHLY and CDR2 FYNNEI. The CDR3 here is CASSEQGAGETQYF. The CDR3 nucleotides are TGTGCCAGCAGTGAACAGGGGGCAGGGGAGACCCAGTACTTC.

V and J are TRBV28 and TRBJ2-3; D remains unclear. Trimming stripped 1 base from V and 1 base from J, with 3 bases between. Germline V gene data show CDR1 as MDHEN and CDR2 as SYDVKM. The CDR3 has 13 residues. The CDR3 is CASSLYRTDTQYF. CDR3 nucleotide sequence: TGTGCCAGCAGTTTATATCGCACAGATACGCAGTATTTT.

The genes are TRBV2 and TRBJ2-1; 15 nucleotides line up with TRBD2. CDR3 length equals 16 residues. Trimming removed 6 bases from V and 8 bases from J; junction bases left unmatched: 8. Per the germline V gene, CDR1 is SNHLY and CDR2 is FYNNEI. Here the CDR3 reads CASRASRTSGRDEQFF. CDR3 in DNA: TGTGCCAGCAGGGCCTCGCGGACTAGCGGGAGGGATGAGCAGTTCTTC.

The gene calls are TRBV5-1 and TRBJ2-7; perhaps TRBD2 as D (6 bases). V was trimmed by 4 bases and J by 3 bases, leaving 14 bases between them. Per germline, CDR1 SGHRS and CDR2 YFSETQ. The CDR3 spans 14 residues. The CDR3 sequence: CASSRLAAHYEQYF. For the CDR3, the DNA is TGCGCCAGCAGCCGATTAGCGGCACACTACGAGCAGTACTTC.

The chain is built from TRBV9 and TRBJ2-3, with TRBD1 as a possible D gene (5 bases). The CDR3 is 14 amino acids. V was pared by 0 bases and J by 5 bases, with 10 bases between. Germline lookup yields CDR1 SGDLS and CDR2 YYNGEE. The CDR3 coding sequence is TGTGCCAGCAGCGTAGACTGGGGCGTAGATACGCAGTATTTT. Protein sequence: CASSVDWGVDTQYF.

The chain combines TRBV2 with TRBJ1-1; D is ambiguous. The V end lost 2 bases, the J end lost 8 bases, and 15 bases lay between the germline ends. The CDR3 is 14 amino acids. The V gene's germline CDR1 is SNHLY and CDR2 FYNNEI. CDR3 bases: TGTGCCAGCAGTGAATTGTCCATCAGACAAGAAGCTTTCTTT. It codes for CASSELSIRQEAFF.

The table lists this clone with a count of one. The chain couples TRBV27 to TRBJ1-5; no reliable D call. Germline V gene lookup returns CDR1 MNHEY and CDR2 SMNVEV (reference sequence). The CDR3 is made up of 16 amino acids. Trimming pared 5 bases from V and 7 bases from J, leaving 21 bases between. The DNA for the CDR3 is TGTGCCAGCAGTACGATCGGGCAAAAGCCCGGGCAGCCCCAGCATTTT. Translating it yields CASSTIGQKPGQPQHF.

The gene calls are TRBV4-3 and TRBJ2-5, with D maybe TRBD2 (5 bases). CDR1 and CDR2 (germline): LGHNA, YSLEER. V dropped 2 bases and J dropped 2 bases, with 6 bases sitting between them. The CDR3 length is 13 residues. CDR3 DNA: TGCGCCAGCAGCCAACGGGAACAAGAGACCCAGTACTTC. Translated: CASSQREQETQYF.

This clone appeared a single time. The V and J genes are TRBV30 and TRBJ1-5; 7 nucleotides align to TRBD1. V was pared by 2 bases and J by 0 bases, with 4 bases of the junction left unmatched. The CDR3 is 15 amino acids. The germline V gene encodes CDR1 GTSNPN and CDR2 SVGIG (reference sequence). Here the CDR3 DNA reads TGTGCCTGGAGTTCGACAGGGAATAGCAATCAGCCCCAGCATTTT. Its translation is CAWSSTGNSNQPQHF. The variable domain in full, with the rest retrieved from reference TRBV30 and TRBJ1-5, is SQTIHQWPATLVQPVGSPLSLECTVEGTSNPNLYWYRQAAGRGLQLLFYSVGIGQISSEVPQNLSASRPQDRQFILSSKKLLLSDSGFYLCAWSSTGNSNQPQHFGDGTRLSIL.

V usage is TRBV9 and J usage is TRBJ1-3; D not certain. The CDR3 has 15 residues. Trimming pared 4 bases from V and 4 bases from J, leaving 15 bases between. In germline, CDR1 is SGDLS, CDR2 YYNGEE. The CDR3: CASSPSGDRGNTIYF. As DNA, the CDR3 is TGTGCCAGCAGCCCCAGCGGGGATCGGGGAAACACCATATATTTT.

The chain uses TRBV28 and TRBJ2-7; 7 bases fit TRBD1. Looked up from germline, CDR1 is MDHEN and CDR2 is SYDVKM. The CDR3 is 13 residues long. The junction had 3 bases not matched to a gene; V was cut back by 6 bases and J by 1 base. This chain's CDR3 is CASSPDRSYEQYF. The CDR3 DNA reads as TGTGCCAGCAGCCCGGACAGGTCCTACGAGCAGTACTTC.

About this clone itself: The sample carries other DNA sequences with the same CDR3. This chain links TRBV18 with TRBJ2-3; tentatively, D is TRBD2 (6 bases). Germline CDR1 reads KGHSH; CDR2 reads LQKENI. Trimming cost V 3 bases and J 1 base, with 8 bases left between them. This CDR3 is 14 amino acids long. The CDR3 is CASSPGGGTDTQYF. As DNA, the CDR3 is TGTGCCAGCTCACCTGGCGGGGGCACAGATACGCAGTATTTT. Looking up the rest from reference TRBV18 and TRBJ2-3 gives the full variable domain: NAGVMQNPRHLVRRRGQEARLRCSPMKGHSHVYWYRQLPEEGLKFMVYLQKENIIDESGMPKERFSAEFPKEGPSILRIQQVVRGDSAAYFCASSPGGGTDTQYFGPGTRLTVL.

The V and J genes are TRBV11-2 and TRBJ1-2; the D is unclear. Trimming stripped 3 bases from V and 4 bases from J, with 9 bases between. Germline values: CDR1 SGHAT, CDR2 FQNNGV. The CDR3 consists of 13 residues. The CDR3 DNA is TGTGCCAGCAGCTTCGCTTCAGCCTATGGCTACACCTTC. This encodes CASSFASAYGYTF.

V is TRBV30 and J is TRBJ2-7; D is unclear. The CDR3 is 11 amino acids. Trimming shortened V by 6 bases and J by 2 bases, and 8 bases separated the two germline ends. Per germline, CDR1 GTSNPN and CDR2 SVGIG (reference sequence). Here the CDR3 DNA reads TGTGCCTGCAATGTAGCCTACGAGCAGTACTTC. As protein: CACNVAYEQYF. Full variable domain (missing parts from reference TRBV30 and TRBJ2-7): SQTIHQWPATLVQPVGSPLSLECTVEGTSNPNLYWYRQAAGRGLQLLFYSVGIGQISSEVPQNLSASRPQDRQFILSSKKLLLSDSGFYLCACNVAYEQYFGPGTRLTVT.